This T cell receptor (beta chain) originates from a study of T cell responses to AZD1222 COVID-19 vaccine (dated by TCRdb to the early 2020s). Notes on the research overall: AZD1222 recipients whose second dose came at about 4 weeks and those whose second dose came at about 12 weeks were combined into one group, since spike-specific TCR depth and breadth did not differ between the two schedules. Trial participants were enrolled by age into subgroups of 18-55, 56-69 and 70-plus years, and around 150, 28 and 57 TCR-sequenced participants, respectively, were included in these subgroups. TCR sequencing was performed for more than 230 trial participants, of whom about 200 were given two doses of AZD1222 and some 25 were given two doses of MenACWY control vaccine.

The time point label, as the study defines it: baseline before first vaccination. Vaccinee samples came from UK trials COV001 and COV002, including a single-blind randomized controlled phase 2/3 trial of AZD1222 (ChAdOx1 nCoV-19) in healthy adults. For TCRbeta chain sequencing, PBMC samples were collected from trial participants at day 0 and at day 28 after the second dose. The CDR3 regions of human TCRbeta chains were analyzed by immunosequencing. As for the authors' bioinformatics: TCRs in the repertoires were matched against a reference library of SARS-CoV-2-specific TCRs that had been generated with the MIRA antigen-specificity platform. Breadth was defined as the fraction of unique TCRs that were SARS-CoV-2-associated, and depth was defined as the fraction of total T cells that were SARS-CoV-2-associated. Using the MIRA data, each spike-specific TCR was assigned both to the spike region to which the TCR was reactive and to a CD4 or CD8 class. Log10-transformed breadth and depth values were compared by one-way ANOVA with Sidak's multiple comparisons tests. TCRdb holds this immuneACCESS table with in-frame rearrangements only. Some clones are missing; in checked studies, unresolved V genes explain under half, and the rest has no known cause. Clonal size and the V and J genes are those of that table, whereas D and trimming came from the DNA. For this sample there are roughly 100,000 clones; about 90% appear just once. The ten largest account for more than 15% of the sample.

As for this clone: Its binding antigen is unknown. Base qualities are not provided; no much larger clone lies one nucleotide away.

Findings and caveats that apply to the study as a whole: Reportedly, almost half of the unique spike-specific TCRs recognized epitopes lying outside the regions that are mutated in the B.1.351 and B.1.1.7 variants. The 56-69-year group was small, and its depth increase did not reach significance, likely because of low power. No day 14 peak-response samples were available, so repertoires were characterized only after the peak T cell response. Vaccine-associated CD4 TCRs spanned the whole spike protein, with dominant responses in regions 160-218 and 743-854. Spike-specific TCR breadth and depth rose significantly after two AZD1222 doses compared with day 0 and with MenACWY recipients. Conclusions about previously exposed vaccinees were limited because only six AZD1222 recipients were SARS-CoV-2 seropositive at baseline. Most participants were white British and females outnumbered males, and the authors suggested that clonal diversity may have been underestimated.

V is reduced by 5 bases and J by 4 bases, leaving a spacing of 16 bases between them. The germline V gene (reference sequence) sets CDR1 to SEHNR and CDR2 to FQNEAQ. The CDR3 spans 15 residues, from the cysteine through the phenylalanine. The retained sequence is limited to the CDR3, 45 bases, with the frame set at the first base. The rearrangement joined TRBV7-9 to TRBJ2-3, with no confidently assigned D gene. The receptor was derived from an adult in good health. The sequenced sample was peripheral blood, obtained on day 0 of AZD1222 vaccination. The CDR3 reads CASSPRNEYSDTQYF. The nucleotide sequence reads TGTGCCAGCAGCCCGCGAAACGAGTATTCAGATACGCAGTATTTT.